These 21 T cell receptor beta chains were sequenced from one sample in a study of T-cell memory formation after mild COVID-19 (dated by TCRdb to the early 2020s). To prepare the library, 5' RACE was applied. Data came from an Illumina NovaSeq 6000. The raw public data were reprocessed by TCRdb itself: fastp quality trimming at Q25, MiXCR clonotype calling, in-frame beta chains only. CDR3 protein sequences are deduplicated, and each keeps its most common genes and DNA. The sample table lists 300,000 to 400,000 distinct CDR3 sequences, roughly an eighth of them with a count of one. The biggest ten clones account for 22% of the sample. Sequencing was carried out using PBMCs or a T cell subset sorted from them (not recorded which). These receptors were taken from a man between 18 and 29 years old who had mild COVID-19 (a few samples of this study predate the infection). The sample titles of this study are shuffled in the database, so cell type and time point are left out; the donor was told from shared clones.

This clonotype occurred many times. The CDR3 spells CASSLTGNPSGTNEKLFF. The DNA of the CDR3 is TGCGCCAGCAGCCTGACAGGGAACCCCTCCGGAACTAATGAAAAACTGTTTTTT. V gene TRBV4-1 combines with J gene TRBJ1-4; 7 nucleotides line up with TRBD1. The CDR3 totals 18 residues. V was clipped by 4 bases and J by 1 base; unmatched bases: 12. Germline V gene sequence: CDR1 MGHRA, CDR2 YSYEKL.

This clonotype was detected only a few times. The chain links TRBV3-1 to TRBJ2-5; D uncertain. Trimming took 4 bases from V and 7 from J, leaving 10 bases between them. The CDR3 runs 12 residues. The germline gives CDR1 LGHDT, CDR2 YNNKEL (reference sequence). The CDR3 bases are TGTGCCAGCAGCCCCCCGGTGGGGACCCAGTACTTC. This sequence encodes CASSPPVGTQYF.

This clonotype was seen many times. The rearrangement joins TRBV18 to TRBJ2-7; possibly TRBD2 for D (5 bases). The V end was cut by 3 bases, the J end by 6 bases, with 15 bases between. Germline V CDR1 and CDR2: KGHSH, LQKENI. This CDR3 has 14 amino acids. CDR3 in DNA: TGTGCCAGCTCACCCGGGGTGACGCTAGGCGAGCAGTACTTC. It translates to CASSPGVTLGEQYF.

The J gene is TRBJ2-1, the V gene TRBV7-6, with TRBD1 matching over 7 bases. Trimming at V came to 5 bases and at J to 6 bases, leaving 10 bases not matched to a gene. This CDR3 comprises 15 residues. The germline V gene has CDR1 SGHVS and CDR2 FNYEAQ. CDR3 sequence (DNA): TGTGCCAGCAGCCATATCGACAGGGCAGTCAATGAGCAGTTCTTC. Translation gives CASSHIDRAVNEQFF.

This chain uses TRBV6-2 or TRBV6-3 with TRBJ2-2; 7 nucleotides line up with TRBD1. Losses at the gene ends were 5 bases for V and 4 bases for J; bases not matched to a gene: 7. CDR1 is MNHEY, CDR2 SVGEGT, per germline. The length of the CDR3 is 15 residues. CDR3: CASSTTGAGTGELFF. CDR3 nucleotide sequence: TGTGCCAGCAGTACCACAGGGGCGGGCACCGGGGAGCTGTTTTTT.

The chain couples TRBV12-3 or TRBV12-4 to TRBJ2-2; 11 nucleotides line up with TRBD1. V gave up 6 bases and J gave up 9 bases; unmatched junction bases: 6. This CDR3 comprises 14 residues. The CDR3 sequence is CASSGDRGKRELFF. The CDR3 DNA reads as TGTGCCAGCAGCGGGGACAGGGGGAAACGGGAGCTGTTTTTT.

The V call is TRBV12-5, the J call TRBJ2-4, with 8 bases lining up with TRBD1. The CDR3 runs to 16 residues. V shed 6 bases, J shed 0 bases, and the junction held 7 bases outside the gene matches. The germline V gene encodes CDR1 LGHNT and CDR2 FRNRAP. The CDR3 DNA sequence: TGTGCTAGTGGATCGCAGGGGGCACTAGCCAAAAACATTCAGTACTTC. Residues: CASGSQGALAKNIQYF.

The CDR3 nucleotides are TGTGCCAGCAGCTTACCGACAGGGGGAAGCTATGGCTACACCTTC. It codes for CASSLPTGGSYGYTF. This sequence joins TRBV7-9 and TRBJ1-2; 9 bases match TRBD1. CDR1 is SEHNR and CDR2 is FQNEAQ in the germline V gene (reference sequence). V was pared by 2 bases and J by 4 bases, with 5 bases of the junction left unmatched. The CDR3 extends over 15 amino acids.

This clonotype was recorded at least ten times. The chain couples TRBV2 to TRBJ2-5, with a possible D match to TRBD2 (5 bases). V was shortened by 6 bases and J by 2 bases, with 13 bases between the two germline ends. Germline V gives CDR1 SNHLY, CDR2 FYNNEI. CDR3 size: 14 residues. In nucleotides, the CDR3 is TGTGCCAGCAGGGGTACTAGTACTCAAGAGACCCAGTACTTC. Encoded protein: CASRGTSTQETQYF.

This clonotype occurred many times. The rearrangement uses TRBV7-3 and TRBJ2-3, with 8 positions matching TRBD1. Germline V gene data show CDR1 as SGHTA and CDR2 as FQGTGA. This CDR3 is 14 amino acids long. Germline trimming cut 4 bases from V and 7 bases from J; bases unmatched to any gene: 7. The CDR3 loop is CASSSSGGRNTQYF. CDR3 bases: TGTGCCAGCAGCTCCTCAGGGGGCAGGAATACGCAGTATTTT.

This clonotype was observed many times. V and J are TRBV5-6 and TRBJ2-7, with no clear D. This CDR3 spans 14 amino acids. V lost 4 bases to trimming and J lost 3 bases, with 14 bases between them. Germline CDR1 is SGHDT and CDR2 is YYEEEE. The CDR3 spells CASSNPTRIYEQYV. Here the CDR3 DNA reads TGTGCCAGCAGCAACCCCACAAGGATCTACGAGCAGTACGTC.

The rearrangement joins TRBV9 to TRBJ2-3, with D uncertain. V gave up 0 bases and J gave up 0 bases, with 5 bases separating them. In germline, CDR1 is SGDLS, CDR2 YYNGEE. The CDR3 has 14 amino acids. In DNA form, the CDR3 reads TGTGCCAGCAGCGTAGAAACTAGCACAGATACGCAGTATTTT. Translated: CASSVETSTDTQYF.

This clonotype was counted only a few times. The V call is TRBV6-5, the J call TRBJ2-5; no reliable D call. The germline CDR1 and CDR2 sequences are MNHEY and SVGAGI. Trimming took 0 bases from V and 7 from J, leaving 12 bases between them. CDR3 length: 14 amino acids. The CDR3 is CASSYSTHLGTQYF. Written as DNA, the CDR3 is TGTGCCAGCAGTTACTCAACTCACCTGGGGACCCAGTACTTC.

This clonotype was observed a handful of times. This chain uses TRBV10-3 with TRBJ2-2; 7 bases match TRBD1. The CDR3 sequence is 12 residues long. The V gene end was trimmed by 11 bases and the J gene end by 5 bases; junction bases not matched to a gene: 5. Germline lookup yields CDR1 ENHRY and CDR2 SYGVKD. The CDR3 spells CAAGRGTGELFF. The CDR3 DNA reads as TGTGCCGCCGGCAGGGGGACCGGGGAGCTGTTTTTT.

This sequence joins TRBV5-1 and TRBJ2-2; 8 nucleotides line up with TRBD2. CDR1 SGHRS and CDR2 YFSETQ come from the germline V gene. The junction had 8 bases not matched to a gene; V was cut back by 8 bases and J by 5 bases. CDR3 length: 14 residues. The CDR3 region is CASAGLGSTGELFF. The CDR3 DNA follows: TGCGCCAGTGCGGGACTAGGGAGTACCGGGGAGCTGTTTTTT.

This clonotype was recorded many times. The CDR3 DNA reads as TGTGCCAGCAGGCTAGCGGGGCGGGCCCCCACAGATACGCAGTATTTT. Protein sequence: CASRLAGRAPTDTQYF. V gene TRBV27 combines with J gene TRBJ2-3; the match to TRBD2 covers 9 bases. The trim removed 6 bases at V and 2 bases at J, leaving 9 bases unmatched. CDR1 and CDR2 from the germline V gene are MNHEY and SMNVEV (reference sequence). This CDR3 spans 16 amino acids.

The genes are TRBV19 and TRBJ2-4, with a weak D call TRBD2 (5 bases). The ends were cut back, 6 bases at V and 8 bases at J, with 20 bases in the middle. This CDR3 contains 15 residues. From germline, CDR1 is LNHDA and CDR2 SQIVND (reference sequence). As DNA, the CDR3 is TGTGCCAGTAGGGGAGTGGGTTCGACTGGTCACATTCAGTACTTC. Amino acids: CASRGVGSTGHIQYF.

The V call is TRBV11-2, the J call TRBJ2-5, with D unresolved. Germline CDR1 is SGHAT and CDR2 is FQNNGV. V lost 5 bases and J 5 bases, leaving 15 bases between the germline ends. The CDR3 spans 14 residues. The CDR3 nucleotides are TGTGCCAGCAGCCTCATCATGGAAAGGGAGACCCAGTACTTC. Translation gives CASSLIMERETQYF.

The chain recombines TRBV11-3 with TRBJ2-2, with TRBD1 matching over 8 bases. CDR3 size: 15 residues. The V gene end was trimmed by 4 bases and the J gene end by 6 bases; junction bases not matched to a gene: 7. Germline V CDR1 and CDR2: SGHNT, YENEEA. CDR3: CASSSDRDLPGELFF. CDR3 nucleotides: TGTGCCAGCAGCTCGGACAGGGATTTGCCCGGGGAGCTGTTTTTT.

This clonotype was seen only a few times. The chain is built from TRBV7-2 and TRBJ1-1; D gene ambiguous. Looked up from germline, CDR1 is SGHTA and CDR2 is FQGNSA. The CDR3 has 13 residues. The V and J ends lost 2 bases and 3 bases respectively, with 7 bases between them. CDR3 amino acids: CASSLQADTEAFF. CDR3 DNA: TGTGCCAGCAGCTTACAGGCGGACACTGAAGCTTTCTTT. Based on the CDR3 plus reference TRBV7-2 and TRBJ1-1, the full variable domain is GAGVSQSPSNKVTEKGKDVELRCDPISGHTALYWYRQSLGQGLEFLIYFQGNSAPDKSGLPSDRFSAERTGGSVSTLTIQRTQQEDSAVYLCASSLQADTEAFFGQGTRLTVV.

The CDR3 sequence: CASSPVAGGLTDTQYF. The CDR3 bases are TGTGCCAGCAGCCCCGTAGCGGGGGGGCTGACAGATACGCAGTATTTT. The rearrangement joins TRBV7-9 to TRBJ2-3; 11 bases fit TRBD2. This CDR3 has 16 residues. CDR1 is SEHNR and CDR2 is FQNEAQ in the germline V gene (reference sequence). With 5 bases clipped from V and 3 bases from J, the junction kept 7 bases outside the gene matches.